Shown below are 22 T cell receptor beta chains from a single sample sequenced in a study of blood T cell repertoires in COVID-19. The table came from immunoSEQ multiplex PCR; TCRdb's copy has only in-frame clones and leaves some out. The data show 180,000 or so clones, less than 80% seen once. The sample comprised peripheral blood. The receptors stem from a man aged 45-65 years who had recovered from COVID-19.

The V call is TRBV24-1, the J call TRBJ2-6; D not resolved. Germline V gives CDR1 KGHDR, CDR2 SFDVKD. There are 16 residues in the CDR3. V shed 3 bases and J shed 1 base, with 9 bases lying between them. CDR3 in DNA: TGTGCCACCAGTGATGCACGGAGTTCTGGGGCCAACGTCCTGACTTTC. Translated, it gives CATSDARSSGANVLTF.

The chain combines TRBV28 with TRBJ2-3, with TRBD2 matching over 14 bases. The CDR3 runs 15 residues. After removal of 8 bases from V and 6 bases from J, the junction contained 7 bases not matched to a gene. Per the germline V gene, CDR1 is MDHEN and CDR2 is SYDVKM. The CDR3 DNA reads as TGTGCCAGCGACCCGGGACTAGCGGGAGTGGATACGCAGTATTTT. Translating gives CASDPGLAGVDTQYF.

V usage is TRBV21-1 and J usage is TRBJ2-7; TRBD1, the table's D call, was not compared with the DNA. TRBV21-1 is recorded as a pseudogene. There are 14 residues in the CDR3. The CDR3 here is CASSNAGGVYEQYF. CDR3 nucleotides: TGTGCCAGCAGCAACGCAGGGGGCGTCTACGAGCAGTACTTC.

The genes are TRBV25-1 and TRBJ1-6; 9 bases match TRBD1. The germline CDR1 and CDR2 sequences are MGHDK and SYGVNS. The CDR3 length is 16 residues. Trimming cost V 8 bases and J 10 bases; bases outside gene matches: 15. CDR3 amino acids: CASGNPGQGTRSPLHF. CDR3 nucleotides: TGTGCCAGCGGGAACCCGGGACAGGGAACAAGGTCACCCCTCCACTTT. The variable domain in full, completed from reference TRBV25-1 and TRBJ1-6, reads EADIYQTPRYLVIGTGKKITLECSQTMGHDKMYWYQQDPGMELHLIHYSYGVNSTEKGDLSSESTVSRIRTEHFPLTLESARPSHTSQYLCASGNPGQGTRSPLHFGNGTRLTVT.

This clone has a single count. The V call is TRBV10-3, the J call TRBJ2-3, with D possibly TRBD2 on 6 matching bases. Germline V gene data show CDR1 as ENHRY and CDR2 as SYGVKD. Trimming removed 3 bases at V and 1 base at J, with 8 bases between. The CDR3 loop spans 14 amino acids. The CDR3 region is CAISDERGTDTQYF. CDR3 in DNA: TGTGCCATCAGTGACGAGCGGGGCACAGATACGCAGTATTTT.

This clone was detected a few times. The J gene is TRBJ2-1, the V gene TRBV2, with D perhaps TRBD1 (6 bases). V lost 6 bases and J 9 bases, leaving 15 bases between the germline ends. The CDR3 is made up of 13 amino acids. Germline V gene sequence: CDR1 SNHLY, CDR2 FYNNEI. The CDR3 DNA reads as TGTGCCAGCAGAGGAGGACAGTTCGGTGAGCAGTTCTTC. Amino acids: CASRGGQFGEQFF.

This chain joins TRBV6-5 and TRBJ1-1; 9 nucleotides match TRBD1. The V and J ends lost 2 bases and 7 bases, in that order; junction bases with no gene match: 8. Germline V gene lookup returns CDR1 MNHEY and CDR2 SVGAGI. CDR3 length: 15 amino acids. CDR3 amino acids: CASSYILDRGFEAFF. The DNA for the CDR3 is TGTGCCAGCAGTTACATATTGGACAGGGGTTTTGAAGCTTTCTTT.

The chain couples TRBV19 to TRBJ2-2; no definite D call. Trimming left V 5 bases short and J 0 bases short, with 4 bases between. The length of the CDR3 is 13 residues. CDR1 is LNHDA and CDR2 is SQIVND in the germline V gene (reference sequence). The CDR3 reads CASSSPNTGELFF. The CDR3 DNA is TGTGCCAGTAGTTCTCCGAACACCGGGGAGCTGTTTTTT.

The V call is TRBV19, the J call TRBJ2-5, with D maybe TRBD2 (5 bases). Trimming removed 1 base from V and 5 bases from J, with 14 bases in between. The length of the CDR3 is 15 residues. The germline V gene has CDR1 LNHDA and CDR2 SQIVND (reference sequence). CDR3: CASSIGGAPGETQYF. DNA for the CDR3: TGTGCCAGTAGTATAGGGGGAGCCCCGGGGGAGACCCAGTACTTC.

This chain connects TRBV5-8 to TRBJ2-2, with a possible D match to TRBD2 (6 bases). The CDR3 spans 14 residues. Germline assignment: CDR1 SGHTS and CDR2 YDEGEE. Trimming stripped 6 bases from V and 6 bases from J, with 15 bases between. CDR3 sequence: CASTMKLAPGELFF. The CDR3 bases are TGTGCCAGCACCATGAAGCTAGCGCCCGGGGAGCTGTTTTTT.

The rearrangement joins TRBV6-5 to TRBJ2-3; the D gene is possibly TRBD1 (6 bases). CDR1 is MNHEY and CDR2 is SVGAGI in the germline V gene. V dropped 0 bases and J dropped 5 bases, with 6 bases sitting between them. This CDR3 has 13 amino acids. As DNA, the CDR3 is TGTGCCAGCAGTTACTCACAGGGAGATACGCAGTATTTT. Its translation is CASSYSQGDTQYF.

In this sample, this clone turned up once. This chain connects TRBV6-2 or TRBV6-3 to TRBJ1-2; 8 bases agree with TRBD1. Germline trimming cut 5 bases from V and 4 bases from J; bases unmatched to any gene: 9. Germline loops: CDR1 MNHEY, CDR2 SVGEGT. The CDR3 covers 15 residues. CDR3 sequence: CASSAYYDRGYGYTF. In DNA form, the CDR3 reads TGTGCCAGCAGTGCTTACTATGACAGGGGCTATGGCTACACCTTC.

The chain uses TRBV12-3 or TRBV12-4 and TRBJ1-1, with a tentative D call TRBD1 (5 bases). The CDR3 totals 13 residues. V lost 0 bases, J lost 3 bases, and 5 bases lay in between. CDR3 sequence (DNA): TGTGCCAGCAGTTTAGCAGGGGACACTGAAGCTTTCTTT. It encodes CASSLAGDTEAFF.

The gene calls are TRBV28 and TRBJ2-3; 11 bases map to TRBD2. V lost 6 bases and J lost 4; bases outside the gene matches: 6. There are 15 residues in the CDR3. Germline values: CDR1 MDHEN, CDR2 SYDVKM. CDR3 sequence reads: CASSPSLAGADTQYF. The CDR3 DNA is TGTGCCAGCAGCCCTTCACTAGCGGGGGCAGATACGCAGTATTTT.

V is TRBV6-5 and J is TRBJ1-3; D is unclear. The CDR3 spans 15 residues. Between the trimmed V and J ends, which lost 10 bases and 0 bases, there was a span of 16 bases. The germline V gene encodes CDR1 MNHEY and CDR2 SVGAGI. The CDR3 nucleotides are TGTGCCACCCGAGCAATACTCTTCTCTGGAAACACCATATATTTT. Amino acid sequence: CATRAILFSGNTIYF.

The chain carries TRBV6-4 and TRBJ2-2; maybe TRBD1 (6 bases). CDR3 length: 19 amino acids. Germline V gives CDR1 MRHNA, CDR2 SNTAGT. V lost 6 bases and J lost 2, with 25 bases in between. For the CDR3, the DNA is TGTGCCAGCAGGACCTCAGGGCAGCGTTGGGGGCGAAACACCGGGGAGCTGTTTTTT. Protein sequence: CASRTSGQRWGRNTGELFF.

The chain links TRBV6-2 or TRBV6-3 to TRBJ2-7; D not certain. The V end was cut by 1 base, the J end by 2 bases, with 9 bases between. The CDR3 has 14 amino acids. Germline lookup yields CDR1 MNHEY and CDR2 SVGEGT. CDR3 bases: TGTGCCAGCAGTTACTTGGCTCCAGCCTACGAGCAGTACTTC. Protein product: CASSYLAPAYEQYF.

The J gene is TRBJ2-1, the V gene TRBV5-1; 7 bases line up with TRBD1. CDR3 size: 18 residues. Germline V gives CDR1 SGHRS, CDR2 YFSETQ. Unmatched junction bases numbered 10, after V lost 1 base and J lost 0 bases. The CDR3 region is CASSLRRQGESSYNEQFF. In nucleotides, the CDR3 is TGCGCCAGCAGCTTGAGGCGGCAGGGGGAGTCCTCCTACAATGAGCAGTTCTTC.

The chain links TRBV4-1 to TRBJ1-3; perhaps TRBD1 as D (5 bases). Trimming stripped 0 bases from V and 2 bases from J, with 14 bases between. This CDR3 is 17 amino acids long. The germline gives CDR1 MGHRA, CDR2 YSYEKL. This chain's CDR3 is CASSQDLWGRAGNTIYF. The CDR3 DNA sequence: TGCGCCAGCAGCCAAGATTTATGGGGGAGGGCTGGAAACACCATATATTTT.

This chain connects TRBV14 to TRBJ2-3; D unresolved. Germline CDR1 reads SGHDN; CDR2 reads FVKESK. V dropped 0 bases and J dropped 0 bases, with 7 bases sitting between them. The CDR3 loop spans 15 amino acids. In DNA form, the CDR3 reads TGTGCCAGCAGCCAAGACAGGTCTAGCACAGATACGCAGTATTTT. The encoded protein is CASSQDRSSTDTQYF.

J is TRBJ1-2 and V is TRBV28; a weak D match, TRBD1 (5 bases). CDR3 length: 13 amino acids. Germline CDR1 is MDHEN and CDR2 is SYDVKM. Deletions cut 8 bases from V and 1 base from J, with 11 bases between. This chain's CDR3 is CASAGLGNYGYTF. CDR3 nucleotides: TGTGCCAGCGCAGGGTTGGGTAACTATGGCTACACCTTC.

The genes are TRBV24-1 and TRBJ2-1; TRBD2 aligns across 10 bases. CDR1 is KGHDR and CDR2 is SFDVKD in the germline V gene. J lost 3 bases, V lost 3 bases, and 4 bases had no gene match. The length of the CDR3 is 16 residues. CDR3 DNA: TGTGCCACCAGTGATAGGCTAGCGGGAGACTACAATGAGCAGTTCTTC. This sequence encodes CATSDRLAGDYNEQFF.